The rows below give T cell receptor beta chains drawn from one sample of a study of graft-versus-host responses after intestinal transplantation. This table comes from immunoSEQ multiplex PCR, and its TCRdb copy is limited to in-frame clones, with some not included. The sample lists 60,000 to 90,000 clones, 90% seen once, with roughly 1.3% in the top ten. For these TCRs, the target antigens are not known. Specimen: unstimulated CD8+ T cells sorted from spleen or lymph node cells, collected before intestinal transplant. The origin of the receptors is a human donor who received an intestinal transplant. Both conserved end residues are trimmed from each CDR3. Fields, in order: J gene, V gene, D gene, CDR3 protein. The D gene is left open where the match is weak.

>TRBJ1-6|TRBV7-8|-
ASSRWGVQDYNSPLH
>TRBJ1-6|TRBV6-4|-
ASSDSTGFLH
>TRBJ2-5|TRBV11-2|TRBD2
ASSSLSAGDGETQY
>TRBJ1-6|TRBV9|-
ASSVDPGYNSPLH
>TRBJ2-7|TRBV7-9|-
ASSPPGSYEQY
>-|TRBV7-8|TRBD1
ASSTTQGSYEQY
>TRBJ1-2|TRBV19|TRBD1
ASTGGGSGYT
>TRBJ2-7|TRBV11-2|TRBD1
ASTPPGQGLWEQY
>TRBJ2-1|TRBV7-8|TRBD2
ASSPTSGGSSYNEQF
>TRBJ2-2|TRBV6-5|-
ASSYSQGSTGELF
>TRBJ2-3|TRBV9|-
ASSDPGSTDTQY
>TRBJ2-7|TRBV2|-
ASREGPEQY
>TRBJ2-1|TRBV5-6|-
ASSFGNPGQTQF
>TRBJ2-5|TRBV9|TRBD2
ASSGNSGGEETQY
>TRBJ2-4|TRBV6-5|-
ASRDGVESVQY
>TRBJ2-5|TRBV6-5|TRBD1
ASSSDRKETQY
>TRBJ1-1|TRBV15|TRBD1
ATSRAGTVNTEAF
>TRBJ2-3|TRBV10-3|TRBD2
AISETGLAGLDTQY
>TRBJ1-2|TRBV19|-
ASKATVVAGYT
>TRBJ2-3|TRBV7-8|TRBD2
ASLLAGGTDTQY
>TRBJ1-2|TRBV29-1|TRBD1
SALTGVDYGYT
>TRBJ2-1|TRBV7-7|-
ASTLGGGNNEQF
>TRBJ2-1|TRBV2|-
ASPFGGPNNEQF
>TRBJ1-2|TRBV27|-
ASSLSKLYGYT
>TRBJ2-7|TRBV5-6|-
ASSYPGTGDYEQY
>TRBJ1-1|TRBV5-4|-
ASSLAEASNTEAF
>TRBJ1-4|TRBV5-6|TRBD1
ASSSGQAGGEKLF
>TRBJ2-7|TRBV19|-
ASSAGLQSYEQY
>TRBJ1-1|TRBV5-6|-
ASSAGVGEAF
>TRBJ2-7|TRBV4-1|-
ASSQLDGAYEQY
>TRBJ2-7|TRBV6-4|TRBD1
ASSDPGQGVYEQY
>TRBJ1-6|TRBV27|-
ASSPSGYNSPLH
>TRBJ1-1|TRBV4-1|-
ASSQGSGETEAF
>TRBJ1-2|TRBV25-1|-
ATPGRGGGYT
>TRBJ1-2|TRBV10-2|-
ASSPDRIYGYT